Each of the 5 T cell receptor beta chains below was sequenced from the same sample in a study of long-term antiretroviral therapy in people with HIV. The authors ran the immunoSEQ assay, v3.0, at survey level. This table comes from immunoSEQ multiplex PCR, and its TCRdb copy is limited to in-frame clones, with some not included. The data show tens of thousands of clones, 88% seen once. Sequencing was performed on unsorted PBMCs, taken 2.3 years after starting antiretroviral therapy. Source of these receptors: a man aged 60-69 years with HIV.

This clone has only one observation. The chain links TRBV16 to TRBJ2-7; unclear D gene. Germline loops: CDR1 KGHSY, CDR2 FQNENV. Between the trimmed V and J ends, which lost 3 bases and 5 bases, there was a span of 11 bases. The CDR3 is 13 residues long. As DNA, the CDR3 is TGTGCCAGCAGCCATGGACCGGCCGACGAGCAGTACTTC. Its translation: CASSHGPADEQYF.

This rearrangement joins TRBV15 to TRBJ1-2, with D possibly matching TRBD1 (5 bases). The V end lost 0 bases, the J end lost 5 bases, and 16 bases lay between the germline ends. CDR1 is LNHNV and CDR2 is YYDKDF in the germline V gene (reference sequence). The CDR3 extends over 16 amino acids. The CDR3 region has the DNA TGTGCCACCAGCAGAGATCTTACGGGACTGCCTTATGGCTACACCTTC. Protein sequence: CATSRDLTGLPYGYTF.

The V and J genes are TRBV7-9 and TRBJ2-7, with 7 bases that match TRBD1. The CDR3 sequence is 14 residues long. The junction had 10 bases not matched to a gene; V was cut back by 6 bases and J by 5 bases. Germline V gene data show CDR1 as SEHNR and CDR2 as FQNEAQ (reference sequence). CDR3 sequence (DNA): TGTGCCAGCAGGCCACGACAGGGACAGAACGAGCAGTACTTC. This codes for CASRPRQGQNEQYF.

V is TRBV25-1 and J is TRBJ2-5; 8 bases match TRBD1. V gave up 11 bases and J gave up 3 bases; unmatched junction bases: 14. The CDR3 sequence is 15 residues long. Germline V lookup: CDR1 MGHDK, CDR2 SYGVNS. The CDR3 loop is CAQTRPGQEKETQYF. The CDR3 coding sequence is TGTGCCCAGACCAGGCCGGGACAGGAGAAAGAGACCCAGTACTTC.

The table lists this clone with a few counts. V usage is TRBV5-6 and J usage is TRBJ1-3; perhaps TRBD1 as D (6 bases). The CDR3 is 15 residues long. Deletions cut 3 bases from V and 0 bases from J, with 10 bases between. CDR1 is SGHDT, CDR2 YYEEEE, per germline. The CDR3 sequence is CASSSGQFSGNTIYF. For the CDR3, the DNA is TGTGCCAGCAGCTCTGGACAGTTCTCTGGAAACACCATATATTTT.